This T cell receptor (beta chain) was captured in a study of blood T cell repertoires in COVID-19. Study details: The United States, Italy and Spain provided the acute and convalescent COVID-19 samples.

This CDR3 region has 12 residues. V was trimmed by 6 bases and J by 5 bases, leaving 8 bases between them. CDR1 and CDR2 (germline): MDHEN, SYDVKM. Individuals drawn from under 30 US areas were roughly 18 to 95 years old. Per the original data handling: Reference gene primer amplification gave estimated nucleated cell counts. Sequencing used immunoSEQ multiplex PCR; TCRdb keeps in-frame clones, though not all of them. V and J calls and clone size are as listed in that table; D and trimming were resolved from the DNA. The table has a few hundred thousand clones, 80% to 90% seen once; the top ten hold less than 2.5%.

This clonotype was obtained from a man in his forties in a cohort exposed to, infected with or recovered from COVID-19 (not recorded which). V usage is TRBV28 and J usage is TRBJ2-1; D uncertain. The sequenced sample was PBMCs or T cells enriched from blood (not recorded which). The CDR3 DNA sequence: TGTGCCAGCAGCCTAAATAACAATGAGCAGTTCTTC. Its protein is CASSLNNNEQFF.